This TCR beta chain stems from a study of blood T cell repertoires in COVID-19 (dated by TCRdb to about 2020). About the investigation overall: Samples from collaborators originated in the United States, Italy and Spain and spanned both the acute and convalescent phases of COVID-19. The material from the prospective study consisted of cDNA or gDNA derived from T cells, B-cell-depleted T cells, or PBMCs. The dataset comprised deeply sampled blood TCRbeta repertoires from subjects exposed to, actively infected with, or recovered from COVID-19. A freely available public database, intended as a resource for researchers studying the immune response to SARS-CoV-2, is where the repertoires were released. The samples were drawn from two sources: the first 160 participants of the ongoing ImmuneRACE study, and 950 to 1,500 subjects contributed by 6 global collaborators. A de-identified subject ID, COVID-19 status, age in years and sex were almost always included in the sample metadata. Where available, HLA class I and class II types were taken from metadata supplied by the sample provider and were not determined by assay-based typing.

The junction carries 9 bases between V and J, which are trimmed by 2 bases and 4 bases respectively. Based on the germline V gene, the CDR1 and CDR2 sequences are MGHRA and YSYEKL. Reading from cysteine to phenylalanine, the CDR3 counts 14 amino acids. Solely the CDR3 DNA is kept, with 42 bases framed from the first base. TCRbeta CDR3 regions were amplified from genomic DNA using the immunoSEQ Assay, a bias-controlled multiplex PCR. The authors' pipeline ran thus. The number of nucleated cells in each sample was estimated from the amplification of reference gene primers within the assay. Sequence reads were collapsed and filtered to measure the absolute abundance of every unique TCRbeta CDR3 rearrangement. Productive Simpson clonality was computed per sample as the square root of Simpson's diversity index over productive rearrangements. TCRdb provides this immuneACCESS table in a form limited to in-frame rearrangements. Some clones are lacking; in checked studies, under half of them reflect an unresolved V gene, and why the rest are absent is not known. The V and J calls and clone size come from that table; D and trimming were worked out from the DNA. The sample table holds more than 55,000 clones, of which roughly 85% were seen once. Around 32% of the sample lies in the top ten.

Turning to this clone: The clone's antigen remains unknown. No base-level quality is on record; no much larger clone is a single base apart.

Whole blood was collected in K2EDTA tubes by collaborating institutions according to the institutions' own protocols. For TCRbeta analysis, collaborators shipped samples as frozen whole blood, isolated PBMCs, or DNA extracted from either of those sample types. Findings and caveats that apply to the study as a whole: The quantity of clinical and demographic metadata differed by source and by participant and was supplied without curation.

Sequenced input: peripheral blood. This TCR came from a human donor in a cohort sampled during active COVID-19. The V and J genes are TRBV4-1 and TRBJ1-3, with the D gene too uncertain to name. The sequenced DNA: TGCGCCAGCAGCCAACCTCGTAGCGGAAACACCATATATTTT. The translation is CASSQPRSGNTIYF.